The clone carrying this T cell receptor (beta chain) was observed many times. TCR amplification involved 20 PCR cycles with a constant-region primer and V-primer adapter. After the mRNA was isolated, it was amplified using in vitro transcription. Each CDR3 protein is one row after TCRdb ran MiXCR on the reads. The sample lists tens of thousands of distinct CDR3 sequences, approximately 12% occurring once. The sample's time point: before trial treatment. The sample originates from a study of low-dose radiotherapy and immunotherapy resistance in tumors. Overall study context: The patients were given nivolumab 240 mg every two weeks and ipilimumab 1 mg/kg every six weeks, through an intravenous route. The 200 mg/m2 dose of intravenous cyclophosphamide was given every two weeks, one day before radiation and immunotherapy.

Germline lookup yields CDR1 DFQATT and CDR2 SNEGSKA (reference sequence). This CDR3 spans 17 amino acids. The ends were cut back, 0 bases at V and 0 bases at J, with 15 bases in the middle. The receptor was isolated from a female donor with ovarian cancer. This chain links TRBV20-1 with TRBJ2-1, with TRBD2 as a possible D gene (5 bases). Specimen: PBMCs, collected before treatment. The CDR3 nucleotides read TGCAGTGCTAGAGATCGAAGCGGAAAGAGCTCCTACAATGAGCAGTTCTTC. Its translation is CSARDRSGKSSYNEQFF.